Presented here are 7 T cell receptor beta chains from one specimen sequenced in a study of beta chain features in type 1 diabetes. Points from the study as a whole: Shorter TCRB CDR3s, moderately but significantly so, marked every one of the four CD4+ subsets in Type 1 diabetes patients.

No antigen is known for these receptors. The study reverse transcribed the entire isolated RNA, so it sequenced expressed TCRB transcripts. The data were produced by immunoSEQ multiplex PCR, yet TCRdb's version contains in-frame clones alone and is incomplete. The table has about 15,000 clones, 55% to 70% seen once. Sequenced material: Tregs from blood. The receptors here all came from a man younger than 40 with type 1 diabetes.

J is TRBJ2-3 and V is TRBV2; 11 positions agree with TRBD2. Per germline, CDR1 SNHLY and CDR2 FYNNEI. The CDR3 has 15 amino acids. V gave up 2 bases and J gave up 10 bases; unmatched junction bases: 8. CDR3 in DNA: TGTGCCAGCAGTGAAATGCTAGCGGGGGGACCGGCGCAGTATTTT. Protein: CASSEMLAGGPAQYF. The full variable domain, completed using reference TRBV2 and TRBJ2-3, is EPEVTQTPSHQVTQMGQEVILRCVPISNHLYFYWYRQILGQKVEFLVSFYNNEISEKSEIFDDQFSVERPDGSNFTLKIRSTKLEDSAMYFCASSEMLAGGPAQYFGPGTRLTVL.

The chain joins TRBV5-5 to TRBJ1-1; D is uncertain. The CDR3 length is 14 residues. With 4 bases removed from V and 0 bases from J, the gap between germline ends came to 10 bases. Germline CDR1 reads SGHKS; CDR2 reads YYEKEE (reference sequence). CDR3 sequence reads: CASSHPGMNTEAFF. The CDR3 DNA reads TGTGCCAGCAGCCACCCGGGGATGAACACTGAAGCTTTCTTT. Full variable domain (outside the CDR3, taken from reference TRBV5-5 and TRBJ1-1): DAGVTQSPTHLIKTRGQQVTLRCSPISGHKSVSWYQQVLGQGPQFIFQYYEKEERGRGNFPDRFSARQFPNYSSELNVNALLLGDSALYLCASSHPGMNTEAFFGQGTRLTVV.

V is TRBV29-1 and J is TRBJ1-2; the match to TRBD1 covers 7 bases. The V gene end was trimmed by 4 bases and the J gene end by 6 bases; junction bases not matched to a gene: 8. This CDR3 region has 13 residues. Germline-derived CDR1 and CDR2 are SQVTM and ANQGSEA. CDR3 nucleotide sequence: TGCAGCGTTGCCCCCCGGCAGGGGGATGGCTACACCTTC. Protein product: CSVAPRQGDGYTF.

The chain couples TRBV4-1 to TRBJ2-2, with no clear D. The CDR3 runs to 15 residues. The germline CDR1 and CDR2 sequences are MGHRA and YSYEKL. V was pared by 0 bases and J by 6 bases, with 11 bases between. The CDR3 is CASSQDLWAAGELFF. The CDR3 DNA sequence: TGCGCCAGCAGCCAAGATCTTTGGGCTGCCGGGGAGCTGTTTTTT.

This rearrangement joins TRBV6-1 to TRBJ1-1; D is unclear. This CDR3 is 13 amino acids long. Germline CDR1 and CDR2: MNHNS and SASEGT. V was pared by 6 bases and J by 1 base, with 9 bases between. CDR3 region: CASRKASNTEAFF. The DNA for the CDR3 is TGTGCCAGCAGAAAAGCCTCGAACACTGAAGCTTTCTTT.

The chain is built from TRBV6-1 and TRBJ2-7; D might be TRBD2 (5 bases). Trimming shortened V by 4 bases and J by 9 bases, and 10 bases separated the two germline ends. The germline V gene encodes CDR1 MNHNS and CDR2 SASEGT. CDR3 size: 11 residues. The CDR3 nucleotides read TGTGCCAGCAGTGTGGGCGGGCGGCAGTACTTC. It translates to CASSVGGRQYF.

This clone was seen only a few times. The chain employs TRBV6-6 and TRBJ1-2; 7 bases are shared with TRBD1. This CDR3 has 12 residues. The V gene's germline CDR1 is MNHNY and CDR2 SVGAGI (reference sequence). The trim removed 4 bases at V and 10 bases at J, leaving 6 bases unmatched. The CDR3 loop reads CASSFGQVDYTF. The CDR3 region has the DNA TGTGCCAGCAGTTTCGGACAGGTTGACTACACCTTC.